This note documents a single T cell receptor beta chain sequence. A few counts support this clonotype. What antigen it recognizes has not been identified. Base qualities are not provided; no much larger clone lies one nucleotide away. Library method: PCR. The sequencer was an Illumina HiSeq 2500. To reduce PCR and sequencing biases, unique molecular identifiers were built into the TCR beta cDNA libraries. Per 1 to 10 million input T cells, approximately 500,000 cDNA molecules were obtained, such that each molecule approximated one T cell. The same protocol used for the earlier healthy control dataset was applied to prepare and sequence the patient libraries. Within a given batch, samples were prepared together, multiplexed and sequenced on the same HiSeq lane. The paper's processing steps were these. Raw barcoded reads were processed with MIGEC, and single-read molecular identifier groups were discarded before consensus assembly and CDR3 extraction. VDJtools was used for post-analysis of the clonotype tables, and diversity was normalized by down-sampling every dataset to the size of the smallest sample. To correct batch-related cross-sample contamination, repertoire overlap clustering matched CDR3 amino acid sequences but not nucleotide sequences. TCRdb's own reprocessing of the public reads used fastp at Q25 and MiXCR and kept productive beta chains. When rows share a CDR3 protein, they turn into one entry using the most common DNA and genes. For this entry, the V and J calls and clone size follow TCRdb and not the study's own pipeline. The sample profile shows a few hundred thousand distinct CDR3 sequences; 30% to 40% of them were found once. The top ten hold 5% to 6% of the sample.

This sample is drawn from a study of post-analysis software for immune sequencing data (dated by TCRdb to between 2015 and 2016). Regarding the study in general: Relapsing-remitting, secondary progressive and progressive-relapsing multiple sclerosis were recorded as disease courses, and subtype annotation was lacking for some patients. A subset of samples was prepared in parallel using single-end sample barcoding, then pooled and co-amplified after Illumina adapter ligation. The patient repertoires were compared against approximately ten previously published healthy control repertoires obtained from donors aged roughly 6 to 25 years. Points the paper makes about the study in general: The multiple sclerosis patient group was slightly younger than the control group. Direct clustering with F measure revealed strong co-clustering of samples prepared in the same batch, which led to a batch-effect correction. Normalized Chao1 diversity was significantly lower in multiple sclerosis patients than controls, suggesting substantial peripheral T-cell clonal expansion. Four to six TRBV segments, including TRBV5-6, TRBV5-1 and TRBV20-1, were significantly more frequent in patients than controls.

Relative to germline, V is 0 bases shorter and J is 6 bases shorter, with 9 bases between their ends. CDR1 and CDR2 (SGHTA, FQGNSA) derive from the germline V gene. The CDR3 spans 14 residues, from the cysteine through the phenylalanine. This entry keeps only the CDR3 DNA: 42 bases, framed from base 1. To demonstrate the VDJtools post-analysis software, TCR beta repertoires were profiled from the peripheral blood of about 13 young patients with multiple sclerosis. The multiple sclerosis patients were children and adolescents between roughly 6 and 16 years of age. The chain couples TRBV7-2 to TRBJ2-1; the D segment could be TRBD1, given 5 matching bases. The receptor was isolated from a girl younger than 18 with multiple sclerosis. The sample comprised blood. The sequence in DNA is TGTGCCAGCAGCTTAGCTTTTGGGGCCAATGAGCAGTTCTTC. It translates as CASSLAFGANEQFF.